A single sample is the source of the 2 T cell receptor beta chains below, sequenced in a study of blood T cells in healthy people across ages. Next came a second PCR, run for about 7 to 12 cycles, which used a sample-barcoded 5' primer along with a J-beta primer mix. TCRdb reprocessed the 5' RACE reads with MiXCR, giving one entry per CDR3 protein. In the table there are 1.8 million or so distinct CDR3 sequences, approximately 39% of which are singletons. The sequencing sample was made of blood. The source is a human donor in good health.

The chain has TRBV7-2 and TRBJ1-6; perhaps TRBD1 as D (6 bases). The germline V gene encodes CDR1 SGHTA and CDR2 FQGNSA. CDR3 length: 15 residues. Deletions cut 3 bases from V and 8 bases from J, with 14 bases between. CDR3 sequence reads: CASSFYGGEDSPLHF. The CDR3, as DNA: TGTGCCAGCAGCTTCTATGGGGGCGAGGATTCACCCCTCCACTTT.

This clonotype showed up just a few times. The chain joins TRBV3-1 to TRBJ1-2; TRBD1 agrees at 7 bases. J was trimmed by 4 bases and V by 1 base; bases with no gene match: 9. CDR1 LGHDT and CDR2 YNNKEL come from the germline V gene (reference sequence). This CDR3 has 16 residues. CDR3 residues: CASSQGRDSEFYGYTF. CDR3 DNA: TGTGCCAGCAGCCAAGGCCGGGACAGTGAGTTCTATGGCTACACCTTC.